Listed below are T cell receptor beta chains from one sample, sequenced in a study of blood T cell repertoires in COVID-19. Profiled with immunoSEQ multiplex PCR; TCRdb holds only in-frame clones, not every one. Found here are about 170,000 clones, about 83% of them singletons; the top ten hold approximately 18%. The source material was peripheral blood. These receptors were collected from a woman aged 70-85 years who had recovered from COVID-19. Both conserved end residues are part of each CDR3. Fields, in order: J gene, V gene, clone size, D gene, CDR3 protein, CDR3 DNA. D genes are given only for firm matches. Not all rows give a size; the values are once, few, many and, for expanded clones, a class.

>TRBJ2-7|TRBV4-2|few|-
CASSQDLWGASYEQYF
TGTGCCAGCAGCCAAGATTTGTGGGGAGCCTCCTACGAGCAGTACTTC
>TRBJ2-4|TRBV2|-|-
CASSEARHAMENIQYF
TGTGCCAGCAGTGAAGCGCGACACGCCATGGAAAACATTCAGTACTTC
>TRBJ1-5|TRBV27|few|-
CASSFSSGGIQPQHF
TGTGCCAGCAGTTTCTCCTCTGGGGGGATTCAGCCCCAGCATTTT
>TRBJ2-7|TRBV4-1|-|TRBD2
CASSLLGTGGDEQYF
TGCGCCAGCAGCCTGTTGGGCACGGGAGGGGACGAGCAGTACTTC
>TRBJ2-2|TRBV11-3|-|-
CASSTTGWSTGELFF
TGTGCCAGCAGTACCACAGGGTGGAGCACCGGGGAGCTGTTTTTT
>TRBJ1-5|TRBV19|once|-
CASSILSTNQPQHF
TGTGCCAGTAGTATATTGAGCACCAATCAGCCCCAGCATTTT
>TRBJ1-1|TRBV6-5|-|TRBD1
CASTWDRTNTEAFF
TGTGCCAGCACTTGGGACAGAACGAACACTGAAGCTTTCTTT
>TRBJ1-4|TRBV18|-|TRBD1
CASSPGTGDEKLFF
TGTGCCAGCTCACCAGGGACAGGGGATGAAAAACTGTTTTTT
>TRBJ1-2|TRBV7-2|-|TRBD1
CASSEQGRGGYTF
TGTGCCAGCAGCGAACAGGGGCGGGGTGGCTACACCTTC
>TRBJ2-7|TRBV5-5|-|-
CASSLRHPYEQYF
TGTGCCAGCAGCTTGCGACACCCCTACGAGCAGTACTTC
>TRBJ1-1|TRBV28|-|-
CASSFSGGPTLTNTEAFF
TGTGCCAGCAGTTTCTCGGGGGGCCCCACCCTAACGAACACTGAAGCTTTCTTT
>TRBJ2-1|TRBV30|-|TRBD2
CAWTREGPRQFF
TGTGCCTGGACCCGGGAGGGCCCAAGGCAGTTCTTC
>TRBJ2-1|TRBV6-2/TRBV6-3|-|-
CASSLQGSTYNEQFF
TGTGCCAGCAGCCTCCAGGGGTCTACCTACAATGAGCAGTTCTTC
>TRBJ2-6|TRBV5-1|-|TRBD1
CASSHGQGRSGANVLTF
TGCGCCAGCAGCCACGGACAGGGCCGCTCTGGGGCCAACGTCCTGACTTTC
>TRBJ1-2|TRBV5-1|-|-
CASSSWQANYGYTF
TGCGCCAGCAGCTCCTGGCAGGCTAACTATGGCTACACCTTC
>TRBJ2-3|TRBV4-1|-|TRBD2
CASSRGLAGPPGDTQYF
TGCGCCAGCAGCAGGGGACTAGCGGGCCCCCCGGGAGATACGCAGTATTTT
>TRBJ1-6|TRBV27|-|TRBD1
CASSKGTGGESPLHF
TGTGCCAGCAGTAAGGGGACAGGGGGCGAATCACCCCTCCACTTT
>TRBJ2-7|TRBV4-1|-|-
CASSQASGAPWEQYF
TGCGCCAGCAGCCAAGCTTCGGGAGCCCCTTGGGAGCAGTACTTC
>TRBJ1-1|TRBV3-1/TRBV3-2|-|TRBD1
CASSQGTGSGTEAFF
TGTGCCAGCAGCCAAGGGACAGGATCCGGCACTGAAGCTTTCTTT
>TRBJ1-1|TRBV5-1|-|TRBD1
CASSDQGAGNTEAFF
TGCGCCAGCAGCGATCAGGGGGCTGGGAACACTGAAGCTTTCTTT
>TRBJ1-5|TRBV7-2|-|-
CASSPTGPLSNQPQHF
TGTGCCAGCAGCCCTACAGGGCCCCTTAGCAATCAGCCCCAGCATTTT
>TRBJ2-6|TRBV7-3|-|-
CASSSSSSGANVLTF
TGTGCCAGCAGCTCCTCCAGCTCTGGGGCCAACGTCCTGACTTTC
>TRBJ2-5|TRBV3-1/TRBV3-2|-|-
CATSYAETQYF
TGTGCCACCTCGTATGCGGAGACCCAGTACTTC
>TRBJ1-1|TRBV28|-|-
CASSLFRAGPTEAFF
TGTGCCAGCAGTTTATTCCGGGCAGGGCCAACTGAAGCTTTCTTT
>TRBJ2-7|TRBV5-1|-|TRBD2
CASSPGLAEPGEQYF
TGCGCCAGCAGCCCCGGACTAGCGGAACCCGGGGAGCAGTACTTC
>TRBJ1-1|TRBV6-5|once|TRBD1
CASSSRGVNTEAFF
TGTGCCAGCAGTTCCAGGGGGGTGAACACTGAAGCTTTCTTT
>TRBJ2-3|TRBV9|-|TRBD2
CASSAEGLGADTQYF
TGTGCCAGCAGCGCGGAGGGACTAGGGGCAGATACGCAGTATTTT
>TRBJ1-2|TRBV15|-|-
CATSGGGDSYGYTF
TGTGCCACCAGCGGAGGGGGGGACTCCTATGGCTACACCTTC
>TRBJ2-3|TRBV9|-|-
CASSVASGDTDTQYF
TGTGCCAGCAGCGTAGCGTCAGGGGACACAGATACGCAGTATTTT
>TRBJ2-5|TRBV7-8|once|-
CASSSQGVRETQYF
TGTGCCAGCAGCTCCCAAGGGGTTCGGGAGACCCAGTACTTC
>TRBJ2-2|TRBV7-3|few|-
CASSFSAGTNTGELFF
TGTGCCAGCAGCTTTTCGGCGGGGACGAACACCGGGGAGCTGTTTTTT
>TRBJ1-2|TRBV29-1|few|-
CSVGYFRAGGYTF
TGCAGCGTTGGTTATTTCCGAGCAGGGGGCTACACCTTC
>TRBJ1-1|TRBV2|-|-
CASSTQGNTEAFF
TGTGCCAGCAGTACACAGGGGAACACTGAAGCTTTCTTT
>TRBJ2-2|TRBV18|-|TRBD2
CASSPTSGGTGELFF
TGTGCCAGCTCACCGACTAGCGGAGGCACCGGGGAGCTGTTTTTT
>TRBJ1-5|TRBV10-3|-|-
CAISDQGTGQPQHF
TGTGCCATCAGTGACCAGGGCACAGGGCAGCCCCAGCATTTT
>TRBJ1-3|TRBV10-3|-|TRBD1
CAISARQGGSGNTIYF
TGTGCCATCAGTGCCCGACAGGGTGGCTCTGGAAACACCATATATTTT
>TRBJ1-3|TRBV11-2|-|TRBD1
CASSVGQAPGRTIYF
TGTGCCAGCAGCGTAGGACAGGCCCCAGGGCGCACCATATATTTT
>TRBJ2-7|TRBV23-1|once|TRBD1
CASSQFAGTANDEQYF
TGCGCCAGCAGTCAATTCGCCGGGACAGCGAACGACGAGCAGTACTTC
>TRBJ1-1|TRBV6-5|few|-
CASNQIKTGNTEAFF
TGTGCCAGCAACCAAATAAAGACGGGGAACACTGAAGCTTTCTTT
>TRBJ2-1|TRBV15|few|-
CATSRDWAPEQFF
TGTGCCACCAGCAGAGATTGGGCCCCGGAGCAGTTCTTC
>TRBJ1-2|TRBV7-2|few|TRBD1
CASSWAGAGQGQGYTF
TGTGCCAGCAGCTGGGCGGGTGCGGGACAGGGGCAAGGCTACACCTTC
>TRBJ2-7|TRBV30|few|-
CAWSVWSYEQYF
TGTGCCTGGAGTGTATGGAGCTACGAGCAGTACTTC
>TRBJ2-1|TRBV18|-|TRBD2
CASSPVGASGNVGNEQFF
TGTGCCAGCTCACCAGTGGGGGCTAGCGGGAACGTTGGAAATGAGCAGTTCTTC
>TRBJ1-3|TRBV29-1|-|-
CSGLGRGRERGNTIYF
TGCAGCGGGCTGGGCAGGGGAAGGGAGCGGGGAAACACCATATATTTT
>TRBJ2-3|TRBV10-3|-|TRBD1
CAISQGAASTDTQYF
TGTGCCATCAGCCAGGGGGCGGCTAGCACAGATACGCAGTATTTT
>TRBJ2-2|TRBV30|-|TRBD2
CAWRGSGDTGELFF
TGTGCCTGGAGGGGTAGCGGGGACACCGGGGAGCTGTTTTTT
>TRBJ2-1|TRBV11-1|-|-
CASSARTASYNEQFF
TGTGCCAGCAGCGCCCGGACAGCCTCCTACAATGAGCAGTTCTTC
>TRBJ1-2|TRBV2|-|-
CASSEGQNYGYTF
TGTGCCAGCAGTGAAGGACAGAACTATGGCTACACCTTC
>TRBJ2-3|TRBV5-1|-|TRBD1
CASSRQGAGADTQYF
TGCGCCAGCAGCCGACAGGGGGCCGGCGCAGATACGCAGTATTTT
>TRBJ2-5|TRBV6-5|-|TRBD1
CASSYTTGAQYF
TGTGCCAGCAGTTACACGACAGGGGCCCAGTACTTC
>TRBJ2-7|TRBV6-6|-|-
CASRYSYEQYF
TGTGCCAGCAGATACTCCTACGAGCAGTACTTC
>TRBJ1-2|TRBV5-1|-|TRBD1
CASSPGTGGIYGYTF
TGCGCCAGCAGCCCCGGGACAGGGGGGATCTATGGCTACACCTTC